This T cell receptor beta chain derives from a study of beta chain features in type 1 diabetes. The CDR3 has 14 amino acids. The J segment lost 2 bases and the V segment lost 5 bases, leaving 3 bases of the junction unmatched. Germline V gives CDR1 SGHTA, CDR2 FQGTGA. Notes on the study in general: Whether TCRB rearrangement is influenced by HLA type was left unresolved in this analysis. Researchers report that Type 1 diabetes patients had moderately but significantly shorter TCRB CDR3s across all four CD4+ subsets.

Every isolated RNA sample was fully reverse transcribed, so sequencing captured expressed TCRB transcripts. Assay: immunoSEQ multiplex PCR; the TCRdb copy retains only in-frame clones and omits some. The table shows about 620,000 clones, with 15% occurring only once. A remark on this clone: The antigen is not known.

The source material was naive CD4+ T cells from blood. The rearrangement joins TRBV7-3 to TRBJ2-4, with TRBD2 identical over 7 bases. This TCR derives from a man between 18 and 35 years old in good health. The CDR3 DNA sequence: TGTGCCAGCAGCACCGGGGGGACCAAAAACATTCAGTACTTC. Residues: CASSTGGTKNIQYF.